One T cell receptor (beta chain) is described in this entry. Its antigen is as yet unknown. This sample was included in a study of post-analysis software for immune sequencing data. The CDR3 length is 15 residues. After removal of 6 bases from V and 1 base from J, the junction contained 9 bases not matched to a gene. Germline V lookup: CDR1 MNHEY, CDR2 SVGAGI. Notes on the study in general: A few TRBV segments occurring more often in patients than controls included TRBV5-6, TRBV5-1 and TRBV20-1.

The library was made from cDNA and included unique molecular identifiers. TCRdb passed the PCR reads through MiXCR, listing each CDR3 protein once. The table has around 400,000 distinct CDR3 sequences, roughly 40% seen once. Sequencing used blood. This receptor was identified in a girl aged 2 to 10 with multiple sclerosis. The chain recombines TRBV6-5 with TRBJ2-7; 7 bases are a match to TRBD1. The CDR3, as DNA: TGTGCCAGCAGAGCCGGGACAGATAATTCCTACGAGCAGTACTTC. It translates to CASRAGTDNSYEQYF.